This T cell receptor (beta chain) was profiled in a study of blood T cell repertoires in COVID-19. Study information: Acute and convalescent COVID-19 specimens originated in the United States, Italy and Spain. PBMCs, B-cell-depleted T cells, or T cells provided the cDNA or gDNA that made up the material.

CDR3 length: 14 amino acids. Germline CDR1 SGHRS, CDR2 YFSETQ. The germline V and J ends were trimmed by 1 base and 2 bases, with 9 bases remaining between them. Authors' analysis steps: Estimation of nucleated cell counts relied on the amplification of reference gene primers. Clones were sequenced by immunoSEQ multiplex PCR, and TCRdb holds only the in-frame ones, with some missing. From that table come the V and J calls and clone size; the DNA was used to work out D and trimming. The sample carries fewer than 200,000 clones, roughly 90% recorded once. The clonotype originates from a man aged 65 to 79 with active or convalescent COVID-19. The sample comprised peripheral blood. The chain employs TRBV5-1 and TRBJ1-2; D ambiguous. CDR3 sequence (DNA): TGCGCCAGCAGCTTGTCGGGTGGGAACTATGGCTACACCTTC. Its translation is CASSLSGGNYGYTF.